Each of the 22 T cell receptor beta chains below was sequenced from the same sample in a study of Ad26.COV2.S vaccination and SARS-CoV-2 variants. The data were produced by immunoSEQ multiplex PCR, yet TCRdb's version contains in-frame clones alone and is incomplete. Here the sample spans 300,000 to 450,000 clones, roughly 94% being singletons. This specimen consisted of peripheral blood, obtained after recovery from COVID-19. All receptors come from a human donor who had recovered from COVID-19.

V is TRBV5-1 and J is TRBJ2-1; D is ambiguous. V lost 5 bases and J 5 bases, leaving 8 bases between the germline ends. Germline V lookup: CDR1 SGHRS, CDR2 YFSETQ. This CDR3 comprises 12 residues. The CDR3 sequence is CASRVGDNEQFF. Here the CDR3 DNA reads TGCGCCAGCAGGGTCGGTGACAATGAGCAGTTCTTC. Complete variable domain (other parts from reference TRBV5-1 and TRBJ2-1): KAGVTQTPRYLIKTRGQQVTLSCSPISGHRSVSWYQQTPGQGLQFLFEYFSETQRNKGNFPGRFSGRQFSNSRSEMNVSTLELGDSALYLCASRVGDNEQFFGPGTRLTVL.

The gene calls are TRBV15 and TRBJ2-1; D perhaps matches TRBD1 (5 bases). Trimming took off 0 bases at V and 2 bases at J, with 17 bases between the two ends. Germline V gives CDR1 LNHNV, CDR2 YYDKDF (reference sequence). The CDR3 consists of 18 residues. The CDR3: CATSRDDLSLTAYNEQFF. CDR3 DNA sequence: TGTGCCACCAGCAGAGATGACCTGTCCTTGACAGCCTACAATGAGCAGTTCTTC. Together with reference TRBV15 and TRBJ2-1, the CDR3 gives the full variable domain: DAMVIQNPRYQVTQFGKPVTLSCSQTLNHNVMYWYQQKSSQAPKLLFHYYDKDFNNEADTPDNFQSRRPNTSFCFLDIRSPGLGDTAMYLCATSRDDLSLTAYNEQFFGPGTRLTVL.

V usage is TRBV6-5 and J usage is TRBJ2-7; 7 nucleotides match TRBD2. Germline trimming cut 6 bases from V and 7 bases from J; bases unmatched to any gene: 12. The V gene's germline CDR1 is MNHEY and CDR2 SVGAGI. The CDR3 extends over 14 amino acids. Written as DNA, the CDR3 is TGTGCCAGCAGCCGCGGGAGACGGGGCGGAGAGCAGTACTTC. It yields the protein CASSRGRRGGEQYF.

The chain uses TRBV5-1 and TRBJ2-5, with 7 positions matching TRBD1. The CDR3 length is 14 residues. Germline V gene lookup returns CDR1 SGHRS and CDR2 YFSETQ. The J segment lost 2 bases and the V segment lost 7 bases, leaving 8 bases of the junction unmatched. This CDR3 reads CASGPGTVQETQYF. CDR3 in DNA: TGCGCCAGCGGCCCCGGGACAGTTCAAGAGACCCAGTACTTC.

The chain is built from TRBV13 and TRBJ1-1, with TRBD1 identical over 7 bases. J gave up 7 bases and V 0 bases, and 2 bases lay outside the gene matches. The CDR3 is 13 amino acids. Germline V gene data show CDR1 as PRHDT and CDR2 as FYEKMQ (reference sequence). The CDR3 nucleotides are TGTGCCAGCAGCTTAGGGCAGGGGGGTGAAGCTTTCTTT. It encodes CASSLGQGGEAFF.

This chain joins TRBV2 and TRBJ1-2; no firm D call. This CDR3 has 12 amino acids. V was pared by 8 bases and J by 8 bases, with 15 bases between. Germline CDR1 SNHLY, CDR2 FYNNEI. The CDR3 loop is CASGEDKSGYTF. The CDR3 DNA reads TGTGCCAGCGGGGAAGACAAGTCGGGCTACACCTTC.

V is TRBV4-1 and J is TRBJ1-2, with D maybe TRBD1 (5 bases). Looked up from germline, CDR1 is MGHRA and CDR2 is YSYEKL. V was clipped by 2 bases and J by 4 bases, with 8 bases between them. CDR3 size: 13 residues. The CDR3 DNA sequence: TGCGCCAGCAGCCAATCAGGGATCTATGGCTACACCTTC. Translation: CASSQSGIYGYTF.

The CDR3 here is CASSQMTLSYNSPLHF. The CDR3, as DNA: TGCGCCAGCAGCCAAATGACCCTCTCCTATAATTCACCCCTCCACTTT. V usage is TRBV4-3 and J usage is TRBJ1-6, with unresolved D. Germline-derived CDR1 and CDR2 are LGHNA and YSLEER. The CDR3 covers 16 residues. V lost 2 bases, J lost 0 bases, and 8 bases lay in between.

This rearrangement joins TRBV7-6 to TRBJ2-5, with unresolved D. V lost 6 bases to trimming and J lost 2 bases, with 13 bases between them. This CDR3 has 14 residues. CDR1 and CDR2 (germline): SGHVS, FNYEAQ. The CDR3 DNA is TGTGCCAGCAGAGGAACGGGTGCTCAAGAGACCCAGTACTTC. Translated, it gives CASRGTGAQETQYF.

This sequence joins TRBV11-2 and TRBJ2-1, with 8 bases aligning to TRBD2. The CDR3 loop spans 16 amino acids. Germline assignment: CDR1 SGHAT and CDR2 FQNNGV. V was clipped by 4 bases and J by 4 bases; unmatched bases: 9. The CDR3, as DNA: TGTGCCAGCAGCTCACATCGCGGGGGGTGGTACAATGAGCAGTTCTTC. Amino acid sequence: CASSSHRGGWYNEQFF.

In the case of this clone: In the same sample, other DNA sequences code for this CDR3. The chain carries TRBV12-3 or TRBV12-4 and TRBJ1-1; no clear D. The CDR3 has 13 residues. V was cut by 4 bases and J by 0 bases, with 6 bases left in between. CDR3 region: CASSYRMNTEAFF. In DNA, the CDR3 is TGTGCCAGCAGTTACAGAATGAACACTGAAGCTTTCTTT.

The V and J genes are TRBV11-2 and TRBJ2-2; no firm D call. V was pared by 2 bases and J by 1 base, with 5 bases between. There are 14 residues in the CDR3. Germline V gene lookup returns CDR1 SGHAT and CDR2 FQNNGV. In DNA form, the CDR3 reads TGTGCCAGCAGCTTAACCTGGAACACCGGGGAGCTGTTTTTT. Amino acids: CASSLTWNTGELFF.

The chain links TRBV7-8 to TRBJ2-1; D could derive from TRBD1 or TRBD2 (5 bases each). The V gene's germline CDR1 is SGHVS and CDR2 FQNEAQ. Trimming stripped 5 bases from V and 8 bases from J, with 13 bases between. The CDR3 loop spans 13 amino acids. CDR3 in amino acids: CASSRDRGDEQFF. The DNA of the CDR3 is TGTGCCAGCAGCCGGGACCGTGGAGATGAGCAGTTCTTC.

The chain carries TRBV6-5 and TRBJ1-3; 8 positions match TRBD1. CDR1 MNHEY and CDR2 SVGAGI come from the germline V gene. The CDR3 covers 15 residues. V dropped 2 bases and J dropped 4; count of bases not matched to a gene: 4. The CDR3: CASSYLRTGGNTIYF. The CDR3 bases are TGTGCCAGCAGTTACCTACGGACAGGGGGAAACACCATATATTTT.

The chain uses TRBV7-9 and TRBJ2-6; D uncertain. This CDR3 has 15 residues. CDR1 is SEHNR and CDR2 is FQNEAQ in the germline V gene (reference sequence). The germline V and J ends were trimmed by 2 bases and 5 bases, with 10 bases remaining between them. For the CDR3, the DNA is TGTGCCAGCAGCTTAACGCTAGGCTGGGCCAACGTCCTGACTTTC. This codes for CASSLTLGWANVLTF.

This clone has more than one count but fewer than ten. CDR3 sequence: CASSLGVTESNQPQHF. The DNA for the CDR3 is TGTGCCAGCAGCTTAGGCGTGACAGAAAGCAATCAGCCCCAGCATTTT. V gene TRBV7-9 combines with J gene TRBJ1-5, with D maybe TRBD1 (5 bases). This CDR3 spans 16 amino acids. Trimming took 1 base from V and 1 from J, leaving 11 bases between them. From germline, CDR1 is SEHNR and CDR2 FQNEAQ (reference sequence).

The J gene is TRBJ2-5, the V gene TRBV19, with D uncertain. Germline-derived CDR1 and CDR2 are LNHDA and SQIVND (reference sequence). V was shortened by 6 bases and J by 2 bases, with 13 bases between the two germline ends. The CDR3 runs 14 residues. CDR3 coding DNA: TGTGCCAGTAGGGGATTGGAATCGCAAGAGACCCAGTACTTC. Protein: CASRGLESQETQYF.

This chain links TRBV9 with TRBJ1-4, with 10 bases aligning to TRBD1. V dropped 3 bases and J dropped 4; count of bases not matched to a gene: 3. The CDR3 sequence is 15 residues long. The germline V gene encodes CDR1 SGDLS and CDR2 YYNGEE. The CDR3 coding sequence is TGTGCCAGCAGCGAGACAGGGGGCCGTAATGAAAAACTGTTTTTT. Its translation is CASSETGGRNEKLFF.

CDR3 DNA sequence: TGTGCCAGCAGCTTGCAGGGGGCTTCCTACGAGCAGTACTTC. This sequence encodes CASSLQGASYEQYF. V and J are TRBV5-4 and TRBJ2-7; 8 bases match TRBD1. V was clipped by 1 base and J by 1 base; unmatched bases: 1. CDR3 size: 14 residues. Germline V CDR1 and CDR2: SGHNT, YYREEE (reference sequence).

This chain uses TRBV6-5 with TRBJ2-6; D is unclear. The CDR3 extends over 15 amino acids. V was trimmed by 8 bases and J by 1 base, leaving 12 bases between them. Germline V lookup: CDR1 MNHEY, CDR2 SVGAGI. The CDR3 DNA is TGTGCCAGCCAGACGCCTGCTTCTGGGGCCAACGTCCTGACTTTC. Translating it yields CASQTPASGANVLTF.

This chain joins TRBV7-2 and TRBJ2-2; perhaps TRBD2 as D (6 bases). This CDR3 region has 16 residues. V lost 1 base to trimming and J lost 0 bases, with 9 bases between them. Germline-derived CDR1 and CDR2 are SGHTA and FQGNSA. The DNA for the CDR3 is TGTGCCAGCAGCTTAGAGGCGGGGCCGAACACCGGGGAGCTGTTTTTT. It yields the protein CASSLEAGPNTGELFF.

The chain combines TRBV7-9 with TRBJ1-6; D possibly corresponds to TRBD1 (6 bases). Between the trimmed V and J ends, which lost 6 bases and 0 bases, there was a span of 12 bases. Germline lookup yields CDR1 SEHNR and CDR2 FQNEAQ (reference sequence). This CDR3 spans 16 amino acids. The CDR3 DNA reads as TGTGCCAGCAGACGAGGGGGGAGCTCCTATAATTCACCCCTCCACTTT. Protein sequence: CASRRGGSSYNSPLHF.